These 9 T cell receptor beta chains originate from one sample sequenced in a study of monozygotic twins with inflammatory bowel disease. TCRdb reprocessed the 5' RACE reads and stores each CDR3 protein as one record, lacking DNA. Recorded here are over 110,000 distinct CDR3 sequences; the top ten clones represent approximately 2.5%. Sequencing was carried out using blood. The receptors were sampled from a human donor with ulcerative colitis or Crohn's disease, or a healthy co-twin of an affected twin (not recorded which).

The chain joins TRBV9 to TRBJ2-1; TCRdb gives TRBD2 as the D gene, but with no DNA this cannot be confirmed. CDR1 is SGDLS, CDR2 YYNGEE, per germline. This CDR3 has 16 residues. The CDR3 protein is CASSVTGTTLGNEQFF.

This sequence joins TRBV5-6 and TRBJ1-1. This CDR3 has 14 residues. From germline, CDR1 is SGHDT and CDR2 YYEEEE. CDR3 sequence: CASSLGQQNTEAFF.

The chain couples TRBV6-2 or TRBV6-3 to TRBJ2-1; TCRdb returns TRBD1, unconfirmable since there is no DNA. This CDR3 has 13 residues. The germline V gene has CDR1 MNHEY and CDR2 SVGEGT. This CDR3 is CASSRGAWGEQFF.

The rearrangement joins TRBV6-2 or TRBV6-3 to TRBJ1-1. The germline V gene encodes CDR1 MNHEY and CDR2 SVGEGT. The CDR3 extends over 12 amino acids. This chain's CDR3 is CASRGVNTEAFF.

The chain couples TRBV11-2 to TRBJ2-1; there is no DNA to check the TCRdb D call of TRBD1. This CDR3 is 19 amino acids long. CDR1 and CDR2 (germline): SGHAT, FQNNGV. The CDR3 loop is CASSLDLASDRGIAGWQFF.

This chain links TRBV7-2 with TRBJ2-6; TCRdb's assignment of TRBD1 cannot be checked, as there is no DNA. The CDR3 runs to 16 residues. Germline CDR1 is SGHTA and CDR2 is FQGNSA. The CDR3 spells CASSLIGTIGANVLTF.

The rearrangement uses TRBV6-2 or TRBV6-3 and TRBJ2-1; TCRdb's D gene call, TRBD1, goes unchecked for lack of DNA. There are 17 residues in the CDR3. Looked up from germline, CDR1 is MNHEY and CDR2 is SVGEGT. CDR3 residues: CASSLFDGAYSYNEQFF.

V gene TRBV5-1 combines with J gene TRBJ2-3; TCRdb picks TRBD1, but there is no DNA to check that call. CDR3 length: 14 residues. The V gene's germline CDR1 is SGHRS and CDR2 YFSETQ. The CDR3 spells CASRKGVSTDTQYF.

This sequence joins TRBV7-2 and TRBJ2-4; checking the TCRdb D call of TRBD2 is not possible without DNA. The CDR3 is 15 residues long. Germline V gives CDR1 SGHTA, CDR2 FQGNSA. The CDR3 sequence: CASSLGLAYPNIQYF.